Each of the 21 T cell receptor beta chains below was sequenced from the same sample in a study of blood T cell repertoires in COVID-19. Measured with immunoSEQ multiplex PCR; TCRdb has only the in-frame clones, and not every one. The sample holds fewer than 200,000 clones, around 85% seen once. The specimen sequenced was peripheral blood. All receptors come from a man in his sixties who had recovered from COVID-19.

The chain links TRBV5-1 to TRBJ2-7; D is perhaps TRBD2 (6 bases). Between the trimmed V and J ends, which lost 0 bases and 5 bases, there was a span of 15 bases. The CDR3 is 15 amino acids. Germline assignment: CDR1 SGHRS and CDR2 YFSETQ. The CDR3 coding sequence is TGCGCCAGCAGCTTGGCTAGCAAAGCGGGCGACGAGCAGTACTTC. Encoded protein: CASSLASKAGDEQYF.

This chain joins TRBV9 and TRBJ1-2; 11 bases are a match to TRBD1. Trimming removed 4 bases from V and 5 bases from J; junction bases left unmatched: 10. Germline V gives CDR1 SGDLS, CDR2 YYNGEE. This CDR3 has 16 residues. CDR3 region: CASSTRTGGLSYGYTF. The CDR3 region has the DNA TGTGCCAGCAGCACAAGGACAGGGGGCCTCTCATATGGCTACACCTTC.

The chain recombines TRBV5-1 with TRBJ2-2; D ambiguous. V lost 4 bases and J lost 6, with 13 bases in between. The CDR3 extends over 14 amino acids. Germline-derived CDR1 and CDR2 are SGHRS and YFSETQ. The CDR3: CASSILPTSGELFF. The DNA for the CDR3 is TGCGCCAGCAGCATCCTACCCACGTCCGGGGAGCTGTTTTTT.

The chain recombines TRBV25-1 with TRBJ2-7; 8 bases are a match to TRBD1. CDR3 length: 16 amino acids. Germline values: CDR1 MGHDK, CDR2 SYGVNS. The trim removed 5 bases at V and 5 bases at J, leaving 14 bases unmatched. The CDR3 is CASSPTPGGASHEQYF. CDR3 in DNA: TGTGCCAGCAGTCCTACCCCAGGGGGCGCATCCCACGAGCAGTACTTC.

In its sample, this clone was seen a few times. The chain couples TRBV6-5 to TRBJ1-3; no firm D call. From germline, CDR1 is MNHEY and CDR2 SVGAGI. V gave up 2 bases and J gave up 0 bases, with 5 bases separating them. The CDR3 spans 14 residues. For the CDR3, the DNA is TGTGCCAGCAGTTACGGAGACTCTGGAAACACCATATATTTT. Its protein is CASSYGDSGNTIYF.

The chain is built from TRBV10-3 and TRBJ1-4; D possibly corresponds to TRBD1 (5 bases). Germline V gene data show CDR1 as ENHRY and CDR2 as SYGVKD. V lost 10 bases to trimming and J lost 1 base, with 16 bases between them. The CDR3 has 15 residues. Here the CDR3 DNA reads TGTGCCACCGGGACTCATGGAAAAACTAATGAAAAACTGTTTTTT. Protein product: CATGTHGKTNEKLFF.

In this sample, this clone turned up once. V gene TRBV6-5 combines with J gene TRBJ2-1; 9 bases match TRBD2. V shed 0 bases, J shed 7 bases, and the junction held 4 bases outside the gene matches. The CDR3 has 15 amino acids. Per the germline V gene, CDR1 is MNHEY and CDR2 is SVGAGI. The CDR3 sequence is CASSYSRLAENEQFF. CDR3 DNA: TGTGCCAGCAGTTACTCGAGACTAGCGGAGAATGAGCAGTTCTTC.

The J gene is TRBJ2-1, the V gene TRBV11-2; TRBD1 agrees at 8 bases. Unmatched junction bases numbered 10, after V lost 3 bases and J lost 15 bases. Germline CDR1 SGHAT, CDR2 FQNNGV. The CDR3 contains 13 residues. CDR3 nucleotides: TGTGCCAGCAGCTTTTCAGGACAGGGAAGGCTGTTCTTC. Translated: CASSFSGQGRLFF.

The V call is TRBV6-5, the J call TRBJ1-1; 9 bases agree with TRBD1. This CDR3 is 14 amino acids long. V gave up 7 bases and J gave up 4 bases; unmatched junction bases: 7. Per germline, CDR1 MNHEY and CDR2 SVGAGI. CDR3 loop: CASIPGTGITEAFF. The CDR3 DNA reads as TGTGCCAGCATTCCCGGGACAGGGATCACTGAAGCTTTCTTT.

This clone was found once. The gene calls are TRBV9 and TRBJ2-7; TRBD1 matches at 7 bases. Germline V gene sequence: CDR1 SGDLS, CDR2 YYNGEE. The CDR3 loop spans 15 amino acids. The ends lost 0 bases at V and 4 bases at J; junction bases unmatched: 7. The CDR3 DNA is TGTGCCAGCAGCGTAGATCCCGGGACAGCTTACGAGCAGTACTTC. Translation gives CASSVDPGTAYEQYF.

The CDR3 region has the DNA TGTGCCAGCAGCACGTCGACAGGAAGCAATCAGCCCCAGCATTTT. Translating it yields CASSTSTGSNQPQHF. The rearrangement uses TRBV5-8 and TRBJ1-5; tentative D call: TRBD1 (6 bases). The germline V and J ends were trimmed by 4 bases and 1 base, with 12 bases remaining between them. Germline loops: CDR1 SGHTS, CDR2 YDEGEE. This CDR3 is 15 amino acids long.

This clone appeared a single time. V and J are TRBV6-5 and TRBJ1-1, with a possible D match to TRBD1 (6 bases). Germline CDR1 is MNHEY and CDR2 is SVGAGI. With 2 bases removed from V and 1 base from J, the gap between germline ends came to 11 bases. The CDR3 has 15 residues. The CDR3 DNA reads as TGTGCCAGCAGTTACAAGGGACACCCGAACACTGAAGCTTTCTTT. It specifies CASSYKGHPNTEAFF.

This clone was detected only a few times. The V gene is TRBV7-9, the J gene TRBJ2-7, with 7 bases aligning to TRBD1. The CDR3 is 14 residues long. Per germline, CDR1 SEHNR and CDR2 FQNEAQ (reference sequence). V dropped 5 bases and J dropped 6; count of bases not matched to a gene: 10. This CDR3 is CASSPTDRAVEQYF. The CDR3 DNA follows: TGTGCCAGCAGCCCCACAGACAGGGCGGTCGAGCAGTACTTC.

This clone was observed a single time. The chain combines TRBV4-3 with TRBJ1-3, with 9 nucleotides matching TRBD1. V lost 0 bases and J lost 7; bases outside the gene matches: 10. Germline CDR1 and CDR2: LGHNA and YSLEER. The CDR3 is made up of 17 amino acids. CDR3 coding DNA: TGCGCCAGCAGCCAAGATCCCACAGGGGGCGTAAGGAACACCATATATTTT. Translated, it gives CASSQDPTGGVRNTIYF.

This clone was recorded once. The rearrangement links TRBV11-1 to TRBJ1-2; D not resolved. CDR1 SGHAT and CDR2 FQDESV come from the germline V gene (reference sequence). The CDR3 is 14 residues long. Trimming removed 5 bases at V and 8 bases at J, with 18 bases between. CDR3 in amino acids: CASSLGFMGRGYTF. The CDR3 region has the DNA TGTGCCAGCAGCCTGGGGTTTATGGGGAGAGGCTACACCTTC.

This clone was picked up one time. The CDR3 spells CASTPRLEAKTQYF. In DNA, the CDR3 is TGTGCCAGTACCCCCCGACTAGAAGCCAAGACCCAGTACTTC. The chain is built from TRBV19 and TRBJ2-5; a weak D match, TRBD2 (6 bases). Trimming removed 7 bases from V and 6 bases from J, with 18 bases in between. Germline-derived CDR1 and CDR2 are LNHDA and SQIVND (reference sequence). This CDR3 has 14 amino acids.

The rearrangement joins TRBV7-2 to TRBJ1-6; tentatively, D is TRBD1 (5 bases). The CDR3 spans 15 residues. The germline CDR1 and CDR2 sequences are SGHTA and FQGNSA. V was cut by 5 bases and J by 0 bases, with 8 bases left in between. Written as DNA, the CDR3 is TGTGCCAGCAGCGGGGGGAGCTCCTATAATTCACCCCTCCACTTT. Translating gives CASSGGSSYNSPLHF.

The gene calls are TRBV19 and TRBJ1-2; D is possibly TRBD1 (6 bases). The CDR3 spans 15 residues. CDR1 and CDR2 (germline): LNHDA, SQIVND (reference sequence). Trimming shortened V by 8 bases and J by 2 bases, and 18 bases separated the two germline ends. The CDR3 DNA follows: TGTGCCAGTCGCCCGGCACAGGGTGGGAACTATGGCTACACCTTC. Its protein is CASRPAQGGNYGYTF.

The gene calls are TRBV19 and TRBJ1-4; D unclear. Trimming removed 5 bases from V and 7 bases from J, with 17 bases in between. Per the germline V gene, CDR1 is LNHDA and CDR2 is SQIVND (reference sequence). The CDR3 extends over 15 amino acids. In DNA form, the CDR3 reads TGTGCCAGTAGTCCCCGAGGGCAGCGATTTGAAAAACTGTTTTTT. It translates to CASSPRGQRFEKLFF.

The chain links TRBV11-2 to TRBJ2-7, with 11 bases lining up with TRBD2. Germline V gene data show CDR1 as SGHAT and CDR2 as FQNNGV. The V and J ends lost 1 base and 2 bases, in that order; junction bases with no gene match: 1. The CDR3 has 15 amino acids. Written as DNA, the CDR3 is TGTGCCAGCAGCTTAGGGACTAGCGGGCCCTACGAGCAGTACTTC. The encoded protein is CASSLGTSGPYEQYF.

The chain couples TRBV5-1 to TRBJ2-3, with TRBD2 as a possible D gene (6 bases). The CDR3 is 15 amino acids. V was shortened by 0 bases and J by 0 bases, with 8 bases between the two germline ends. From germline, CDR1 is SGHRS and CDR2 YFSETQ. CDR3 DNA sequence: TGCGCCAGCAGCTTGGAAGGGAGGAGCACAGATACGCAGTATTTT. It encodes CASSLEGRSTDTQYF.